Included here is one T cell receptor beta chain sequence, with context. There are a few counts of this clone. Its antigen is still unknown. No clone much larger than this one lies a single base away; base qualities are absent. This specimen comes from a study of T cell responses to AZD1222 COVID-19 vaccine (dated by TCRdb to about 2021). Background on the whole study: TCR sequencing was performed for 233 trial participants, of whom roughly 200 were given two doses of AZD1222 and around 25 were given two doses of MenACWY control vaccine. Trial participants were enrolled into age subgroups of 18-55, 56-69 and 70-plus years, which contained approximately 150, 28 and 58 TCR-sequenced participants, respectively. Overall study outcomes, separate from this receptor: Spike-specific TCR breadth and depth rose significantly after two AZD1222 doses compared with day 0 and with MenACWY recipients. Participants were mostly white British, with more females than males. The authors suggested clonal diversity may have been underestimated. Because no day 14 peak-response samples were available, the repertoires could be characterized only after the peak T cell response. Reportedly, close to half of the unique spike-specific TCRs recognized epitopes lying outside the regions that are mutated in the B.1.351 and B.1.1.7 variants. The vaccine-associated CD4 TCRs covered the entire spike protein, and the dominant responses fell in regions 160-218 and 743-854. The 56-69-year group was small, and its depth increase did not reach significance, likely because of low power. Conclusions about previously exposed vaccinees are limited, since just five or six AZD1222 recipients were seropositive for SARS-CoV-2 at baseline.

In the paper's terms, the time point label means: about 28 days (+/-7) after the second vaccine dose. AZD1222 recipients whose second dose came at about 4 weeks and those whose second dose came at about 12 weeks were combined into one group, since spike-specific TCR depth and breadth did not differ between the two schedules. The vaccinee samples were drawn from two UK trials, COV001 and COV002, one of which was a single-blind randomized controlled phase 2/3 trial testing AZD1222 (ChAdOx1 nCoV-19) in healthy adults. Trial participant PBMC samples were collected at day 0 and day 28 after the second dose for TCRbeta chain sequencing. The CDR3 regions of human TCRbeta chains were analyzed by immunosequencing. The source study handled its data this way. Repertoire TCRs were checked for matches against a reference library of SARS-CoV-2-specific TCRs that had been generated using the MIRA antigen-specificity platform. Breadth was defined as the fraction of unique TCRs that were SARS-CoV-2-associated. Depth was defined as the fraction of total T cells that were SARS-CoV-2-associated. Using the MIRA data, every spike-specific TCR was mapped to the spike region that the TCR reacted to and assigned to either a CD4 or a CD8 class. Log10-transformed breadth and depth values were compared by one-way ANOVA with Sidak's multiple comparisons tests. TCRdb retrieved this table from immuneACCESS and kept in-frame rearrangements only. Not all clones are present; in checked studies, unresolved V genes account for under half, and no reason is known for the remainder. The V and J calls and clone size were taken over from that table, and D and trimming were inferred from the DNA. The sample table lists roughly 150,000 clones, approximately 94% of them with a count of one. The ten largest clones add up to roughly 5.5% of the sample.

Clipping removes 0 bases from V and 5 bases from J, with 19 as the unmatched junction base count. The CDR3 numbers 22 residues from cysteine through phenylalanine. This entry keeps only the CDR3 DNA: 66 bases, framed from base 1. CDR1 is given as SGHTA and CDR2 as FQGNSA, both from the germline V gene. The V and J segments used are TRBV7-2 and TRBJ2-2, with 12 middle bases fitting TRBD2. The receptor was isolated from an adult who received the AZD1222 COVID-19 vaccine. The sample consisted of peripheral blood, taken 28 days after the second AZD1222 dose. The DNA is TGTGCCAGCAGCTTAGCCATAACCCTGACTAGCGGGAGAGGAATCAGAACCGGGGAGCTGTTTTTT. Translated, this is CASSLAITLTSGRGIRTGELFF.